What follows is one TCR beta chain and its context. The sample is drawn from a study of OX40 agonist ivuxolimab in advanced cancers. Sequencing was performed with immunoSEQ multiplex PCR; in TCRdb, only in-frame clones are kept and a portion is missing. In the table there are 75,000 to 95,000 clones, over 75% of which are singletons. The V end was cut by 0 bases, the J end by 4 bases, with 10 bases between. This CDR3 is built from 14 residues. Germline CDR1 is SGDLS and CDR2 is YYNGEE. The clonotype originates from an adult with an advanced solid tumor such as melanoma, head and neck, liver or kidney cancer. The chain has TRBV9 and TRBJ1-1, with D unclear. The sequencing used CD4+ or CD8+ T cells sorted from blood, collected in a trial of the OX40 agonist ivuxolimab. The CDR3 sequence: CASSVERGFTEAFF. The CDR3 DNA reads as TGTGCCAGCAGCGTAGAGCGGGGTTTCACTGAAGCTTTCTTT.